This T cell receptor beta chain was recovered during a study of human T cells and chemical hapten exposure (TCRdb year 2021). About the full investigation: For sensitization, 2% DPC in acetone was applied to a 2 cm by 2 cm area of upper inner arm skin. Throughout the roughly 26-week study period, patients were also given weekly therapeutic DPC doses on the scalp. Patch testing on the upper back used Finn chambers containing 0.01% DPC, with scoring done after 6 days according to International Contact Dermatitis Research Group standards. In alopecia patients, the study followed how the peripheral blood TCR repertoire changed in vivo over primary and secondary sensitization to diphenylcyclopropenone (DPC), a hapten. Twenty-nine alopecia patients gave blood for TCR sequencing at one to four time points (pre-sensitization, 2, 6 and 24 weeks). Most of the patients in the cohort were female, and the cohort covered alopecia areata with under or over 50% scalp involvement, alopecia totalis and alopecia universalis. Libraries were pooled for sequencing, and per-sample TCR yields varied mainly because of small differences in library volumes within the pool. Blood samples were taken from patients before sensitization (week 0) and then at 2, 6 and about 24 weeks after DPC sensitization.

The library came from RACE. Sequencing instrument: NextSeq 500. During library preparation, unique molecular identifiers were attached to individual cDNA molecules so that TCRs could be counted quantitatively and reproducibly. From each blood RNA sample, both TCR alpha and TCR beta chains were sequenced. The study's own analysis went as follows. Samples had a median of 95,638 TCRs, with a range from about 23,224 to 700,000. V, J and CDR3 annotation of the TCR reads was performed with the Decombinator software suite. To make PS versus PT1 abundance plots, every sample was subsampled to the same number of TCRs (28,000). TCRs were defined as expanded if absent before sensitization and observed at least eight times at the 2-week time point. TCRdb trimmed public reads at Q25 via fastp, called clones via MiXCR and kept in-frame beta chains. Rows are combined by CDR3 protein, so each entry shows the most common genes and DNA. The V and J calls and clone size are TCRdb's, not the authors'. The sample data list around 330,000 distinct CDR3 sequences, and around 5.5% of these were observed just once. Around 8.8% of the sample is held by the ten biggest clonotypes.

Taken from the germline V gene, the CDR1 and CDR2 loops are SGHRS and YFSETQ. V drops 4 bases and J drops 6 bases, leaving 14 bases in between. The CDR3 measures 14 amino acids from cysteine to phenylalanine. Only the CDR3 region is kept as DNA, spanning 42 bases read in frame from base 1. What the time point label conveys for this sample: pre-sensitization, week 0. The treatment or condition tag for this specimen amounts to: therapeutic diphenylcyclopropenone sensitization with weekly scalp DPC. At each patch-test visit, blood was drawn before the patch test was applied. To be eligible, patients had to be aged 18 to 70, diagnosed with alopecia and judged suitable for DPC therapy, while pregnant patients were excluded. Unfractionated whole blood was collected in Tempus Blood RNA tubes, and total RNA was extracted from that blood. This clonotype occurred many times. Which antigen it targets is not known. No base quality values were provided; no much bigger clone lies one nucleotide off.

The research as a whole found: Compared with pre-sensitization or healthy control sets, expanded TCRs formed significantly more large CDR3 similarity clusters, which is consistent with antigen-driven responses. DPC sensitization did not change the number of TCRs with a frequency above 1 in 1000, and there was no evidence of changes in global repertoire structure. Repeated subsampling changed both the strength of the expansion versus patch-test correlation and the threshold at which that correlation became significant. Patch test score correlated positively with the number of PT1 expanded TCRs, reaching significance at thresholds 8, 16 and 32 but not at 4. All patients had alopecia, a presumed autoimmune disease, so their immune response might differ from that of healthy individuals.

The V and J genes are TRBV5-1 and TRBJ2-1; TRBD1 is a weak D gene call, 5 bases matching. This sequence originates from a woman aged 18-30 years with alopecia areata. Some clones in this sample may be carry-over from other donors' samples. Sequencing was performed on whole blood, taken in connection with sensitization to the hapten diphenylcyclopropenone (DPC). The base sequence is TGCGCCAGCAGCCCACCAACAGGTTTCAATGAGCAGTTCTTC. It codes for CASSPPTGFNEQFF.